The rows below give T cell receptor beta chains drawn from one sample of a study of shared clonotypes between healthy human individuals. Method: immunoSEQ multiplex PCR; TCRdb's copy keeps in-frame clones and lacks some. The data show 1.6 million or so clones, 97% to 99% seen once. Sequenced sample: naive CD4+ T cells sorted from blood. These receptors came from a man between 25 and 39 years old in good health. The CDR3 runs from the conserved cysteine through the conserved F or W. A D gene is named only where the DNA matches it firmly. The size entry is marked missing in some rows and otherwise reads once, few, many or a size class.

size	J	V	D	DNA	CDR3
-	TRBJ1-1	TRBV2	-	TGTGCCAGCATGTCGGGGCAATACACTGAAGCTTTCTTT	CASMSGQYTEAFF
-	TRBJ2-6	TRBV5-1	TRBD1	TGCGCCAGCAGCTACGTCCGGGACAGGGGCCGCTCTGGGGCCAACGTCCTGACTTTC	CASSYVRDRGRSGANVLTF
-	TRBJ2-7	TRBV28	-	TGTGCCAGCAGTATCCGGGGTACCATTGGCTTC	CASSIRGTIGF
-	TRBJ2-1	TRBV5-1	-	TGCGCCAGCAGCTTGGCCCGGGAGCCCGTGATCAATGAGCAGTTCTTC	CASSLAREPVINEQFF
-	TRBJ1-5	TRBV2	-	TGTGCCAGCAGTGATCTCAGCTCTGATCAGCCCCAGCATTTT	CASSDLSSDQPQHF
-	TRBJ2-2	TRBV7-2	-	TGTGCCAGCAGCTTAGTTCAAGATCGCACCGGGGAGCTGTTTTTT	CASSLVQDRTGELFF
-	TRBJ2-1	TRBV11-3	-	TGTGCCAGCAGCTTAGAGGTGGGGGGGCACAATGAGCAGTTCTTC	CASSLEVGGHNEQFF
-	TRBJ1-1	TRBV6-1	-	TGTGCCAGCAGTGAAGCGCGGACAGTCTGGGGTGCGGCTTTCTTT	CASSEARTVWGAAFF
-	TRBJ2-7	TRBV18	TRBD2	TGTGCCAGCCAAATAGCGGGCTCCTACGAGCAGTACTTC	CASQIAGSYEQYF
-	TRBJ1-4	TRBV10-3	TRBD1	TGTGCCATCAGTGAGTCAGGGACAGGACTTGAAAAACTGTTTTTT	CAISESGTGLEKLFF
-	TRBJ1-4	TRBV29-1	-	TGCAGCGTTATACTAGGGGCAAATGAAAAACTGTTTTTT	CSVILGANEKLFF
-	TRBJ2-7	TRBV7-6	-	TGTGCCAGCAGCTTAGGAAACCGATGGGGCGAGCAGTACTTC	CASSLGNRWGEQYF
once	TRBJ2-5	TRBV18	-	TGTGCCAGCTCAACTATAGAGACCCAGTACTTC	CASSTIETQYF